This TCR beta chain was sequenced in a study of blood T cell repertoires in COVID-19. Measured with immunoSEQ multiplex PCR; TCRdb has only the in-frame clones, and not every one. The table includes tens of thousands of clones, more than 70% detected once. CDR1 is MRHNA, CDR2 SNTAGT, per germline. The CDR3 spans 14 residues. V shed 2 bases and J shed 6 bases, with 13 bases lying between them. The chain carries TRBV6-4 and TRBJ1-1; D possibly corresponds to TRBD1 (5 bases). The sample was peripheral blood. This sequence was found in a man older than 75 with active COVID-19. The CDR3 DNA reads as TGTGCCAGCAGTGACGGCGGGGGGGAGGCTGAAGCTTTCTTT. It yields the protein CASSDGGGEAEAFF.